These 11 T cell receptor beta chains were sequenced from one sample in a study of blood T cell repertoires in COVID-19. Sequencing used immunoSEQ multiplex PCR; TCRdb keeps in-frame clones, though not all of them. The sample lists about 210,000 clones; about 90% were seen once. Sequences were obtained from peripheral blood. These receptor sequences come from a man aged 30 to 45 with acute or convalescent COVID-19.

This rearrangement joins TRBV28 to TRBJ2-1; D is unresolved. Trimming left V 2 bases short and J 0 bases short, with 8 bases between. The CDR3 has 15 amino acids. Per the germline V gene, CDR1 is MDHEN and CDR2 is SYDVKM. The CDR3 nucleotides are TGTGCCAGCAGTTTAAGTGAGTCCTCCTACAATGAGCAGTTCTTC. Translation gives CASSLSESSYNEQFF.

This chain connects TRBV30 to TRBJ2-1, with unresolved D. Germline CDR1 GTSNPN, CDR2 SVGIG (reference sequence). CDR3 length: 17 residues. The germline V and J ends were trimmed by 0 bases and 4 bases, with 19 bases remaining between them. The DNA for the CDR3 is TGTGCCTGGAGTGTACCCTTTCGCCAGAATTCTTACAATGAGCAGTTCTTC. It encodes CAWSVPFRQNSYNEQFF.

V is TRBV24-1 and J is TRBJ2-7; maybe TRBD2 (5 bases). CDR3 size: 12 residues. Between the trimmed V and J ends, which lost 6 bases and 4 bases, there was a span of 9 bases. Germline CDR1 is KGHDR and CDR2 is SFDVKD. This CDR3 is CATSRDSYEQYF. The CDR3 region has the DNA TGTGCCACCAGTCGGGATTCTTACGAGCAGTACTTC.

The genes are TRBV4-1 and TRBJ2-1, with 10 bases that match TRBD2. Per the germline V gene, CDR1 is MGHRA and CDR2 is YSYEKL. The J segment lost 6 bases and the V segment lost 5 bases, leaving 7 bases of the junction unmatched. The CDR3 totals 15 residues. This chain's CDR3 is CASSIQRGGINEQFF. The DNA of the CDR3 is TGCGCCAGCAGCATACAGCGGGGGGGTATCAATGAGCAGTTCTTC.

The CDR3 coding sequence is TGTGCCAGCAGCCAAGGGGGTGGGGCCAACGTCCTGACTTTC. Translating it yields CASSQGGGANVLTF. The chain links TRBV9 to TRBJ2-6; tentative D call: TRBD1 (6 bases). This CDR3 spans 14 amino acids. The germline V gene has CDR1 SGDLS and CDR2 YYNGEE. With 4 bases removed from V and 3 bases from J, the gap between germline ends came to 8 bases.

As DNA, the CDR3 is TGTGCCAGCAGTCCCCCCCTGGGACTCGGTGGGGAAAAACTGTTTTTT. This codes for CASSPPLGLGGEKLFF. This chain joins TRBV7-2 and TRBJ1-4, with D possibly matching TRBD1 (5 bases). The germline V gene encodes CDR1 SGHTA and CDR2 FQGNSA. V dropped 6 bases and J dropped 8 bases, with 22 bases sitting between them. This CDR3 is built from 16 residues.

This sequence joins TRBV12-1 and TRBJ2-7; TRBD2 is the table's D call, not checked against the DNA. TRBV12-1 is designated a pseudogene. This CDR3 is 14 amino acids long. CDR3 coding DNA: TGTGCCAGCAGCTACCCGACTAGTTCCTACGAGCAGTACTTC. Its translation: CASSYPTSSYEQYF.

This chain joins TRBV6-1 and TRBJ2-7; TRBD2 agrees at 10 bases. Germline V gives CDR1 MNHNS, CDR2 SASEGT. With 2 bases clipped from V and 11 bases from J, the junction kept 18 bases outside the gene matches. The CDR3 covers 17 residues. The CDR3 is CASSETTSGASLARKYF. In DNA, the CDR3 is TGTGCCAGCAGTGAAACAACTAGCGGGGCCTCATTGGCGAGGAAGTACTTC.

The CDR3 DNA follows: TGTGCCAGCCGGAGACAGGCGAACACCGGGGAGCTGTTTTTT. Residues: CASRRQANTGELFF. The chain has TRBV11-3 and TRBJ2-2; the D gene is possibly TRBD1 (6 bases). The CDR3 sequence is 14 residues long. CDR1 is SGHNT, CDR2 YENEEA, per germline. With 8 bases removed from V and 0 bases from J, the gap between germline ends came to 10 bases.

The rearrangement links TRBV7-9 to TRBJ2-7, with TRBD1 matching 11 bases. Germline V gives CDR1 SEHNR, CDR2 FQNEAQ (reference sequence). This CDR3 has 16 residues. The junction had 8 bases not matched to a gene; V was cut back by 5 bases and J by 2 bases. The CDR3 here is CASSQGPGQGAYEQYF. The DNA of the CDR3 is TGTGCCAGCAGCCAGGGTCCGGGACAGGGGGCCTACGAGCAGTACTTC.

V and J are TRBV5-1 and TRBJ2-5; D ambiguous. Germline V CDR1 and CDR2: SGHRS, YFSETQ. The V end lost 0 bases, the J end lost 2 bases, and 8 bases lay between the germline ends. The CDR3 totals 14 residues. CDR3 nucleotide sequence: TGCGCCAGCAGCTTGGGGAGTCAACAAGAGACCCAGTACTTC. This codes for CASSLGSQQETQYF.